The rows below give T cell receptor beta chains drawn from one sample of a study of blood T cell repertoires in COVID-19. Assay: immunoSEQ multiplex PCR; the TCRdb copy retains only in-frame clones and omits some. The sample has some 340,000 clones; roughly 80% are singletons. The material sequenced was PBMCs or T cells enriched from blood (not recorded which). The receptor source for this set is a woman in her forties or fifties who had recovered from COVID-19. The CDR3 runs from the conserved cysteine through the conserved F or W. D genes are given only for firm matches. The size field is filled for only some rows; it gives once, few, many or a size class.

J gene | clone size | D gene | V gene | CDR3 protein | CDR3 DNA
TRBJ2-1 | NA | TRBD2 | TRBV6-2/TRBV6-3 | CASSYPPLTSGTYNEQFF | TGTGCCAGCAGTTACCCACCCTTGACTAGCGGGACTTACAATGAGCAGTTCTTC
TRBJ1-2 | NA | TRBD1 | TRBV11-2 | CASSLQGANYGYTF | TGTGCCAGCAGCTTACAGGGGGCTAACTATGGCTACACCTTC
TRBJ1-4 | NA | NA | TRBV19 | CASSIPVTATNEKLFF | TGTGCCAGTAGTATTCCTGTGACAGCAACTAATGAAAAACTGTTTTTT
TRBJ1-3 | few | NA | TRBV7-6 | CASSLAQGQVGNTIYF | TGTGCCAGCAGCTTAGCCCAGGGACAAGTTGGAAACACCATATATTTT
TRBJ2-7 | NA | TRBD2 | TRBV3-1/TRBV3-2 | CASSQRAAGNEQYF | TGTGCCAGCAGCCAACGGGCAGCGGGAAACGAGCAGTACTTC
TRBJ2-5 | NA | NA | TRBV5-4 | CATTRGPRVLEGETQYF | TGTGCCACCACGCGGGGGCCCCGGGTTCTGGAGGGGGAGACCCAGTACTTC
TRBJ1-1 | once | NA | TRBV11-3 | CASSLGEGRMNTEAFF | TGTGCCAGCAGCTTAGGGGAGGGTAGGATGAACACTGAAGCTTTCTTT
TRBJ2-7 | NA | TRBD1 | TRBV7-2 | CASSSDRDGSYEQYF | TGTGCCAGCAGCTCCGACAGGGACGGCTCCTACGAGCAGTACTTC
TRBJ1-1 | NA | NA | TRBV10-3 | CAISESRSAEGYTEAFF | TGTGCCATCAGTGAGTCGAGGTCTGCCGAGGGATACACTGAAGCTTTCTTT
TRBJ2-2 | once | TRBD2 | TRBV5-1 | CASSASGLVAGELFF | TGCGCCAGCAGCGCATCGGGACTAGTCGCCGGGGAGCTGTTTTTT
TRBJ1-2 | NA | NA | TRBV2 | CASSYSNRDGYTF | TGTGCCAGCAGTTATTCCAACAGAGATGGCTACACCTTC
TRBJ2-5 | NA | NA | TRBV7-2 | CASTQGRETQYF | TGTGCCAGCACCCAGGGTCGGGAGACCCAGTACTTC
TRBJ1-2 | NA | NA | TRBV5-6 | CASSLAVREEYGYTF | TGTGCCAGCAGCTTGGCCGTGCGGGAAGAGTATGGCTACACCTTC
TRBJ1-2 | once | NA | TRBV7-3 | CASSLTGRAENYGYTF | TGTGCCAGCAGCTTAACGGGCAGGGCTGAAAACTATGGCTACACCTTC
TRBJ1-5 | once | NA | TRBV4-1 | CASSQEAQGRQPQHF | TGCGCCAGCAGCCAAGAGGCACAGGGCCGCCAGCCCCAGCATTTT
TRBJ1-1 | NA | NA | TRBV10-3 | CATGEDLDTEAFF | TGTGCCACTGGGGAGGACCTGGACACTGAAGCTTTCTTT
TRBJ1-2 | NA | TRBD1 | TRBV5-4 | CASSLEQGAPFGGYTF | TGTGCCAGCAGCTTGGAACAGGGGGCGCCCTTTGGGGGCTACACCTTC
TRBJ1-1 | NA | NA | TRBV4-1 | CASSPSTGKRTEAFF | TGCGCCAGCAGCCCCTCAACAGGGAAAAGGACTGAAGCTTTCTTT
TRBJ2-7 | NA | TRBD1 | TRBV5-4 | CASSLVGQGPQGEQYF | TGTGCCAGCAGCTTGGTTGGACAGGGCCCTCAGGGAGAGCAGTACTTC
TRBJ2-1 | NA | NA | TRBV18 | CASSEVEQFF | TGTGCCAGCTCGGAGGTTGAGCAGTTCTTC
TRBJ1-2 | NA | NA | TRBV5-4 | CASSLVQAGSDGYTF | TGTGCCAGCAGCTTGGTACAGGCAGGGTCGGATGGCTACACCTTC
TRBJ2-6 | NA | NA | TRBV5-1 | CASSQFGGITNSGANVLTF | TGCGCCAGCAGCCAATTCGGGGGAATAACCAACTCTGGGGCCAACGTCCTGACTTTC
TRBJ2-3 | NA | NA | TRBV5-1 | CASQSEDTQYF | TGCGCCAGCCAAAGCGAAGATACGCAGTATTTT
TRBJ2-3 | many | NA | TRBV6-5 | CASRLTNRVSDTQYF | TGTGCCAGCAGACTCACTAACAGGGTATCAGATACGCAGTATTTT
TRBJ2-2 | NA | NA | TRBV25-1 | CASRVGGTGELFF | TGTGCCAGCAGAGTAGGGGGTACCGGGGAGCTGTTTTTT
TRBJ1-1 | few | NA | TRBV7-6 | CASSFGDSEAFF | TGTGCCAGCAGCTTCGGAGATAGCGAAGCTTTCTTT
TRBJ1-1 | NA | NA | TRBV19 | CASRVQGMNTEAFF | TGTGCCAGTAGGGTTCAGGGGATGAACACTGAAGCTTTCTTT
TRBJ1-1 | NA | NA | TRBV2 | CASGYGTNTEAFF | TGTGCCAGCGGTTACGGGACAAACACTGAAGCTTTCTTT
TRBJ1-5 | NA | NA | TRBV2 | CASSDRVRDQPQHF | TGTGCCAGCAGTGACAGGGTGCGCGATCAGCCCCAGCATTTT
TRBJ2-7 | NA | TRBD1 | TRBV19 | CASRPTRDSATYEQYF | TGTGCCAGCCGACCTACCCGGGACAGCGCTACCTACGAGCAGTACTTC
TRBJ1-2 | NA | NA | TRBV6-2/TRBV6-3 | CASSQRSKSYYGYTF | TGTGCCAGCAGCCAACGGTCTAAAAGCTACTATGGCTACACCTTC
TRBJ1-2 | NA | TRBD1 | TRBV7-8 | CASSPGQGLYGYTF | TGTGCCAGCAGCCCCGGACAGGGTCTCTATGGCTACACCTTC
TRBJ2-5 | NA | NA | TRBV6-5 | CASSNRGLGETQYF | TGTGCCAGCAGTAATAGGGGTCTAGGGGAGACCCAGTACTTC
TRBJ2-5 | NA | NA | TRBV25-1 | CASSEYSGASWETQYF | TGTGCCAGCAGTGAATATTCCGGAGCGAGCTGGGAGACCCAGTACTTC
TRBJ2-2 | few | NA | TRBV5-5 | CASSLTMTGPLGELFF | TGTGCCAGCAGCTTGACTATGACAGGCCCCCTCGGGGAGCTGTTTTTT
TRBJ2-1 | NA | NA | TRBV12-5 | CASGGPREQFF | TGTGCTAGTGGTGGCCCTAGGGAGCAGTTCTTC
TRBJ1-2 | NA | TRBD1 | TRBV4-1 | CASSQGDRPNYGYTF | TGCGCCAGCAGCCAAGGGGACAGGCCTAACTATGGCTACACCTTC
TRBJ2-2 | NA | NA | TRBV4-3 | CASSQAGVTGELFF | TGCGCCAGCAGCCAAGCGGGGGTAACCGGGGAGCTGTTTTTT
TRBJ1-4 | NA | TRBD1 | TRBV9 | CASSAGTGRDEKLFF | TGTGCCAGCAGCGCCGGGACAGGGCGAGATGAAAAACTGTTTTTT